The next 8 T cell receptor beta chains were all read from a single sample in a study of control samples from healthy donors and cancer patients. Method: immunoSEQ multiplex PCR; TCRdb's copy keeps in-frame clones and lacks some. The sample has about 130,000 clones; roughly 86% are singletons. Material: PBMCs. The receptors come from a man in his fifties with head and neck cancer.

Written as DNA, the CDR3 is TGTGCCTGGAGTGTACCAGGGCGCGAAAAACTGTTTTTT. It translates to CAWSVPGREKLFF. The rearrangement uses TRBV30 and TRBJ1-4, with a tentative D call TRBD1 (5 bases). V lost 0 bases and J lost 8, with 10 bases in between. Germline-derived CDR1 and CDR2 are GTSNPN and SVGIG (reference sequence). The CDR3 is 13 residues long.

V and J are TRBV10-2 and TRBJ2-7; 9 nucleotides align to TRBD2. Germline CDR1 reads WSHSY; CDR2 reads SAAADI. V lost 2 bases to trimming and J lost 2 bases; unmatched junction nucleotides: 7. The CDR3 is made up of 16 amino acids. Here the CDR3 reads CASSEPVLAGTYEQYF. The CDR3 nucleotides read TGCGCCAGCAGTGAGCCGGTTCTAGCGGGGACCTACGAGCAGTACTTC.

The chain is built from TRBV5-1 and TRBJ2-7, with D perhaps matching TRBD1 or TRBD2 (5 bases each). Trimming pared 0 bases from V and 4 bases from J, leaving 11 bases between. The CDR3 consists of 14 residues. CDR1 is SGHRS and CDR2 is YFSETQ in the germline V gene. CDR3 sequence: CASSLGESGYEQYF. DNA for the CDR3: TGCGCCAGCAGCTTGGGGGAGTCAGGGTACGAGCAGTACTTC. Full variable domain (remainder filled in from reference TRBV5-1 and TRBJ2-7): KAGVTQTPRYLIKTRGQQVTLSCSPISGHRSVSWYQQTPGQGLQFLFEYFSETQRNKGNFPGRFSGRQFSNSRSEMNVSTLELGDSALYLCASSLGESGYEQYFGPGTRLTVT.

The V call is TRBV18, the J call TRBJ1-4; D unclear. The CDR3 contains 15 residues. The germline gives CDR1 KGHSH, CDR2 LQKENI. V was trimmed by 2 bases and J by 1 base, leaving 8 bases between them. The CDR3 spells CASSPWAETNEKLFF. The CDR3 DNA follows: TGTGCCAGCTCACCATGGGCGGAAACTAATGAAAAACTGTTTTTT.

The chain recombines TRBV3-1 (or the pseudogene TRBV3-2) with TRBJ1-6, with unresolved D. Germline values: CDR1 LGHDT, CDR2 YNNKEL (reference sequence). V shed 2 bases and J shed 9 bases, with 17 bases lying between them. The CDR3 has 16 amino acids. CDR3 sequence reads: CASSQSAISLSSPLHF. The DNA for the CDR3 is TGTGCCAGCAGCCAAAGCGCCATTTCATTAAGTTCACCCCTCCACTTT.

The chain carries TRBV7-7 and TRBJ2-1; unclear D gene. CDR3 length equals 15 residues. Germline V gene data show CDR1 as SSHAT and CDR2 as FNYEAQ (reference sequence). V shed 5 bases and J shed 0 bases, with 11 bases lying between them. CDR3 amino acids: CASSPSFSSYNEQFF. The CDR3 coding sequence is TGTGCCAGCAGCCCCAGTTTTTCCTCCTACAATGAGCAGTTCTTC. The full variable domain, rest sourced from reference TRBV7-7 and TRBJ2-1, is GAGVSQSPRYKVTKRGQDVTLRCDPISSHATLYWYQQALGQGPEFLTYFNYEAQPDKSGLPSDRFSAERPEGSISTLTIQRTEQRDSAMYRCASSPSFSSYNEQFFGPGTRLTVL.

The J gene is TRBJ2-1, the V gene TRBV27; 11 nucleotides match TRBD2. The J segment lost 4 bases and the V segment lost 3 bases, leaving 8 bases of the junction unmatched. This CDR3 is built from 17 residues. Germline V CDR1 and CDR2: MNHEY, SMNVEV (reference sequence). The CDR3 DNA follows: TGTGCCAGCAGTTTCGCTAGCGGGGGGATCGGGTACAATGAGCAGTTCTTC. Protein: CASSFASGGIGYNEQFF.

The chain joins TRBV14 to TRBJ2-5; perhaps TRBD2 as D (6 bases). Deletions cut 1 base from V and 5 bases from J, with 14 bases between. The CDR3 is 15 residues long. Per the germline V gene, CDR1 is SGHDN and CDR2 is FVKESK. The CDR3 sequence: CASSQGGGPGETQYF. Written as DNA, the CDR3 is TGTGCCAGCAGCCAAGGCGGAGGGCCGGGGGAGACCCAGTACTTC.